The table lists the clone carrying this T cell receptor beta chain with a count of one. This sample stems from a study of shared clonotypes between healthy human individuals. Study summary: The donors, two women and three men, were aged 18 to 49.

V was pared by 6 bases and J by 1 base, with 4 bases of the junction left unmatched. Germline-derived CDR1 and CDR2 are MNHNY and SVGAGI (reference sequence). This CDR3 has 15 residues. In the CD4+ fraction, cells were divided into CD45RA+ naive and CD45RA-negative memory subsets. Data came from immunoSEQ multiplex PCR; TCRdb stores just in-frame clones and leaves some out. The repertoire holds about 2,500,000 clones, with approximately 92% as singletons. The material sequenced was naive CD4+ T cells sorted from blood. Subset of the sample: CD45RA+ positively selected. This chain connects TRBV6-6 to TRBJ2-2; TRBD2 agrees at 8 bases. The source of this sequence is a man aged 18 to 30 in good health. The CDR3 DNA reads TGTGCCAGCAGGAAAGCGGGAGAGAACACCGGGGAGCTGTTTTTT. This codes for CASRKAGENTGELFF.